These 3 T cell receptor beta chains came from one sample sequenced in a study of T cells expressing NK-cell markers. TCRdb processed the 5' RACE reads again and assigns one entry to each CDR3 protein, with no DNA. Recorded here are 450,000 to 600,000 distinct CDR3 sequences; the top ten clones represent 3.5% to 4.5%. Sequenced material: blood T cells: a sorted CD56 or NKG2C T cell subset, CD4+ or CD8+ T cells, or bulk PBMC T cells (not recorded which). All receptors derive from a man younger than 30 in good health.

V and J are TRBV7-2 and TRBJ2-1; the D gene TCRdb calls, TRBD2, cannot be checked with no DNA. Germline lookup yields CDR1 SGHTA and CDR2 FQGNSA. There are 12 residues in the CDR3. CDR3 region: CASRKTAHEQFF.

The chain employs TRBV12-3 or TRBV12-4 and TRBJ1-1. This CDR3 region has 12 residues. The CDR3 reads CASSSPTIDAFF.

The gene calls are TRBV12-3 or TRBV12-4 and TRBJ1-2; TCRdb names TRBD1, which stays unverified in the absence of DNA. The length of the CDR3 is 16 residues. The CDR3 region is CASSLRAGGRGYGYTF.